Shown below are 21 T cell receptor beta chains from a single sample sequenced in a study of beta chain features in type 1 diabetes. No cognate antigen is known for these TCRs. Whole-study findings and limits: The study found moderately but significantly shorter TCRB CDR3s in all four CD4+ subsets of Type 1 diabetes patients.

The isolated RNA, all of it, was reverse transcribed, so expressed TCRB transcripts were what got sequenced. Using immunoSEQ multiplex PCR, the repertoire was profiled, and TCRdb retains in-frame clones only, with some absent. The sample lists about 53,000 clones; roughly half were seen once. Sequencing was performed on Tregs from blood. The receptors originated from a middle-aged woman with type 1 diabetes.

This chain links TRBV6-5 with TRBJ2-4; a weak D match, TRBD1 (6 bases). V shed 7 bases and J shed 7 bases, with 20 bases lying between them. Germline-derived CDR1 and CDR2 are MNHEY and SVGAGI. The CDR3 runs 15 residues. CDR3 amino acids: CASTGKGQFRNIQYF. Here the CDR3 DNA reads TGTGCCAGCACAGGAAAGGGACAATTCCGCAACATTCAGTACTTC.

The chain couples TRBV5-6 to TRBJ1-3; a possible D gene is TRBD1 (5 bases). Trimming shortened V by 0 bases and J by 0 bases, and 13 bases separated the two germline ends. Germline CDR1 reads SGHDT; CDR2 reads YYEEEE. This CDR3 comprises 17 residues. This chain's CDR3 is CASSLVKGPASGNTIYF. For the CDR3, the DNA is TGTGCCAGCAGCTTGGTGAAGGGGCCAGCCTCTGGAAACACCATATATTTT.

The chain recombines TRBV18 with TRBJ1-3; possible D gene TRBD1, 6 bases. Germline V gene data show CDR1 as KGHSH and CDR2 as LQKENI. Trimming cost V 4 bases and J 0 bases, with 13 bases left between them. This CDR3 comprises 16 residues. The CDR3 here is CASSRSTGSSGNTIYF. As DNA, the CDR3 is TGTGCCAGCTCACGCTCGACAGGCAGCTCTGGAAACACCATATATTTT.

The chain is built from TRBV18 and TRBJ2-2; a possible D gene is TRBD2 (6 bases). CDR1 is KGHSH, CDR2 LQKENI, per germline. This CDR3 is 14 amino acids long. The V end was cut by 3 bases, the J end by 3 bases, with 8 bases between. CDR3 nucleotides: TGTGCCAGCTCACCCGGGGAGGACACCGGGGAGCTGTTTTTT. It is translated as CASSPGEDTGELFF.

Only a few counts were recorded for this clone. The CDR3 spells CASSPGQANYGYTF. For the CDR3, the DNA is TGTGCCAGTAGTCCCGGACAGGCTAACTATGGCTACACCTTC. The V gene is TRBV19, the J gene TRBJ1-2, with 7 bases matching TRBD1. The CDR3 loop spans 14 amino acids. With 5 bases clipped from V and 0 bases from J, the junction kept 3 bases outside the gene matches. Germline values: CDR1 LNHDA, CDR2 SQIVND (reference sequence).

This chain uses TRBV7-2 with TRBJ1-6, with D unresolved. Trimming removed 5 bases at V and 2 bases at J, with 7 bases between. Germline CDR1 SGHTA, CDR2 FQGNSA. The CDR3 loop spans 14 amino acids. The CDR3 spells CASSASPYNSPLHF. The CDR3 nucleotides are TGTGCCAGCAGCGCGTCCCCCTATAATTCACCCCTCCACTTT. Full variable domain (remainder filled in from reference TRBV7-2 and TRBJ1-6): GAGVSQSPSNKVTEKGKDVELRCDPISGHTALYWYRQSLGQGLEFLIYFQGNSAPDKSGLPSDRFSAERTGGSVSTLTIQRTQQEDSAVYLCASSASPYNSPLHFGNGTRLTVT.

The rearrangement links TRBV7-2 to TRBJ1-3; unclear D gene. There are 16 residues in the CDR3. The V gene lost 1 base and the J gene lost 0 bases, with 10 bases spanning the gap. Per germline, CDR1 SGHTA and CDR2 FQGNSA. CDR3 DNA sequence: TGTGCCAGCAGCTTAGTCCCTGAGAGCTCTGGAAACACCATATATTTT. Its translation: CASSLVPESSGNTIYF.

The genes are TRBV7-3 and TRBJ2-1; 9 nucleotides align to TRBD2. V lost 6 bases and J lost 4; bases outside the gene matches: 13. Germline V CDR1 and CDR2: SGHTA, FQGTGA. CDR3 length: 17 amino acids. The CDR3 DNA reads as TGTGCCAGCAGTAAAACCGGCCCGCGGGGGGGATACAATGAGCAGTTCTTC. Protein sequence: CASSKTGPRGGYNEQFF.

V gene TRBV4-3 combines with J gene TRBJ1-5; TRBD1 agrees at 7 bases. V was pared by 4 bases and J by 4 bases, with 4 bases of the junction left unmatched. The CDR3 totals 14 residues. CDR1 LGHNA and CDR2 YSLEER come from the germline V gene. CDR3: CASSPRGENQPQHF. As DNA, the CDR3 is TGCGCCAGCAGCCCCAGGGGGGAAAATCAGCCCCAGCATTTT.

The chain links TRBV5-1 to TRBJ2-3, with 9 nucleotides matching TRBD1. Per the germline V gene, CDR1 is SGHRS and CDR2 is YFSETQ. Germline trimming cut 4 bases from V and 2 bases from J; bases unmatched to any gene: 5. This CDR3 contains 15 residues. The CDR3 DNA reads as TGCGCCAGCAGCGGGGGGACAGGGAACACAGATACGCAGTATTTT. Amino acid sequence: CASSGGTGNTDTQYF.

In its sample, this clone was seen many times. The chain links TRBV7-2 to TRBJ2-7, with a tentative D call TRBD2 (6 bases). CDR1 is SGHTA, CDR2 FQGNSA, per germline. CDR3 length: 14 residues. V was cut by 5 bases and J by 3 bases, with 14 bases left in between. For the CDR3, the DNA is TGTGCCAGCAGCCCGTCTAGCGAGTACTACGAGCAGTACTTC. As protein: CASSPSSEYYEQYF.

J is TRBJ1-1 and V is TRBV7-3; unclear D gene. This CDR3 has 14 amino acids. The germline V and J ends were trimmed by 2 bases and 5 bases, with 12 bases remaining between them. Germline CDR1 and CDR2: SGHTA and FQGTGA. In DNA, the CDR3 is TGTGCCAGCAGCTTAGGTTGGGGAGTTACTGAAGCTTTCTTT. Its protein product is CASSLGWGVTEAFF.

The chain employs TRBV7-8 and TRBJ2-7, with no clear D. CDR1 SGHVS and CDR2 FQNEAQ come from the germline V gene. Trimming shortened V by 1 base and J by 5 bases, and 9 bases separated the two germline ends. CDR3 length: 13 residues. The CDR3 protein is CASSLGREDEQYF. In DNA form, the CDR3 reads TGTGCCAGCAGCTTAGGCCGAGAAGACGAGCAGTACTTC. Complete variable domain (other parts from reference TRBV7-8 and TRBJ2-7): GAGVSQSPRYKVAKRGQDVALRCDPISGHVSLFWYQQALGQGPEFLTYFQNEAQLDKSGLPSDRFFAERPEGSVSTLKIQRTQQEDSAVYLCASSLGREDEQYFGPGTRLTVT.

The chain links TRBV28 to TRBJ1-6; TRBD1 aligns across 11 bases. The germline V gene has CDR1 MDHEN and CDR2 SYDVKM. CDR3 size: 18 residues. J was trimmed by 10 bases and V by 4 bases; bases with no gene match: 15. For the CDR3, the DNA is TGTGCCAGCAGTTGGCCCCGGGACAGGGGGTTTGGAGGGTCACCCCTCCACTTT. Its protein is CASSWPRDRGFGGSPLHF.

The chain uses TRBV19 and TRBJ2-1; 9 bases are shared with TRBD2. V dropped 5 bases and J dropped 11; count of bases not matched to a gene: 4. Germline loops: CDR1 LNHDA, CDR2 SQIVND (reference sequence). The CDR3 runs to 12 residues. The CDR3 DNA follows: TGTGCCAGTAGTGCGACTAGCGGAAAGCAGTTCTTC. Protein sequence: CASSATSGKQFF.

The J gene is TRBJ1-5, the V gene TRBV4-2; 11 nucleotides line up with TRBD1. The germline V gene has CDR1 LGHNA and CDR2 YNFKEQ. There are 16 residues in the CDR3. The V and J ends lost 0 bases and 5 bases, in that order; junction bases with no gene match: 3. The CDR3 DNA follows: TGTGCCAGCAGCCAAGAGGACAGGGGGCGAGATCAGCCCCAGCATTTT. This translates into CASSQEDRGRDQPQHF.

In its sample, this clone was seen a few times. The chain carries TRBV6-5 and TRBJ2-2, with 9 bases identical to TRBD1. CDR3 length: 13 residues. In germline, CDR1 is MNHEY, CDR2 SVGAGI. V trimming: 6 bases; J trimming: 12 bases; junction bases outside the gene matches: 8. The CDR3, as DNA: TGTGCCAGCAGGGGGACAGGGTTGGTGAAGCTGTTTTTT. Translated, it gives CASRGTGLVKLFF.

The CDR3, as DNA: TGTGCCAGCAGCGCACGGGAGATCCAAGAGACCCAGTACTTC. Its translation: CASSAREIQETQYF. The V gene is TRBV5-6, the J gene TRBJ2-5; D possibly corresponds to TRBD2 (6 bases). Germline V gene sequence: CDR1 SGHDT, CDR2 YYEEEE. The V end was cut by 4 bases, the J end by 1 base, with 11 bases between. The CDR3 covers 14 residues.

This chain uses TRBV7-2 with TRBJ1-3; D is unclear. The CDR3 runs 15 residues. CDR1 and CDR2 from the germline V gene are SGHTA and FQGNSA. V lost 1 base and J lost 2, with 9 bases in between. CDR3 DNA sequence: TGTGCCAGCAGCTTAGACTGGAGGGCTGGAAACACCATATATTTT. As protein: CASSLDWRAGNTIYF.

The rearrangement links TRBV4-1 to TRBJ1-1, with D perhaps matching TRBD1 (5 bases). Trimming shortened V by 0 bases and J by 1 base, and 15 bases separated the two germline ends. The CDR3 extends over 17 amino acids. Per germline, CDR1 MGHRA and CDR2 YSYEKL. The CDR3 reads CASSQDPWTRRNTEAFF. Here the CDR3 DNA reads TGCGCCAGCAGCCAAGATCCGTGGACAAGGCGGAACACTGAAGCTTTCTTT.

This clone showed up just a few times. The chain is built from TRBV30 and TRBJ1-4; no reliable D call. The germline CDR1 and CDR2 sequences are GTSNPN and SVGIG (reference sequence). V was shortened by 5 bases and J by 5 bases, with 15 bases between the two germline ends. The CDR3 is made up of 14 amino acids. The chain's CDR3 is CAWHGSGNNEKLFF. CDR3 sequence (DNA): TGTGCCTGGCACGGCTCGGGGAACAATGAAAAACTGTTTTTT. The full variable domain, completed using reference TRBV30 and TRBJ1-4, is SQTIHQWPATLVQPVGSPLSLECTVEGTSNPNLYWYRQAAGRGLQLLFYSVGIGQISSEVPQNLSASRPQDRQFILSSKKLLLSDSGFYLCAWHGSGNNEKLFFGSGTQLSVL.